This is a list of T cell receptor beta chains from one sample in a study of T cell responses to AZD1222 COVID-19 vaccine. Method: immunoSEQ multiplex PCR; TCRdb's copy keeps in-frame clones and lacks some. The table includes 140,000 to 150,000 clones, roughly nine tenths detected once. Material: peripheral blood, obtained on day 0 of AZD1222 vaccination. Receptors originate from an adult in good health. The CDR3 runs from the conserved cysteine through the conserved F or W. A D gene is named only where the DNA matches it firmly. Some rows have no size entry. The others give once, few or many, or a class for an expanded clone.

abundance: NA
v_gene: TRBV28
d_gene: TRBD1
j_gene: TRBJ1-5
CDR3aa: CASTQTGGFNQPQHF
CDR3nt: TGTGCCAGCACCCAGACAGGGGGCTTCAATCAGCCCCAGCATTTT

abundance: NA
v_gene: TRBV9
d_gene: NA
j_gene: TRBJ1-1
CDR3aa: CASSGGTLGNTEAFF
CDR3nt: TGTGCCAGCAGCGGCGGGACCTTAGGGAACACTGAAGCTTTCTTT

abundance: once
v_gene: TRBV7-2
d_gene: NA
j_gene: TRBJ2-7
CDR3aa: CASSYGTSNIIEQYF
CDR3nt: TGTGCCAGCAGCTACGGGACTTCGAACATTATCGAGCAGTACTTC

abundance: NA
v_gene: TRBV28
d_gene: NA
j_gene: TRBJ1-5
CDR3aa: CASRTAHSNQPQHF
CDR3nt: TGTGCCAGCAGAACAGCTCATAGCAATCAGCCCCAGCATTTT

abundance: NA
v_gene: TRBV28
d_gene: TRBD1
j_gene: TRBJ1-2
CDR3aa: CASTLLLDRVGYTF
CDR3nt: TGTGCCAGCACCCTTCTTTTAGACAGGGTTGGCTACACCTTC

abundance: once
v_gene: TRBV14
d_gene: NA
j_gene: TRBJ1-2
CDR3aa: CASSQDIRGGNYGYTF
CDR3nt: TGTGCCAGCAGCCAAGATATCCGGGGGGGGAACTATGGCTACACCTTC

abundance: NA
v_gene: TRBV9
d_gene: TRBD2
j_gene: TRBJ2-7
CDR3aa: CASSPPSAGPTYEQYF
CDR3nt: TGTGCCAGCAGCCCCCCCTCAGCGGGGCCGACCTACGAGCAGTACTTC

abundance: NA
v_gene: TRBV5-1
d_gene: TRBD2
j_gene: TRBJ2-5
CDR3aa: CASSLVASGRETQYF
CDR3nt: TGCGCCAGCAGCTTGGTCGCTAGCGGGAGAGAGACCCAGTACTTC

abundance: few
v_gene: TRBV25-1
d_gene: NA
j_gene: TRBJ2-7
CDR3aa: CASSERSLDEQYF
CDR3nt: TGTGCCAGCAGTGAGCGGTCCTTGGACGAGCAGTACTTC

abundance: NA
v_gene: TRBV19
d_gene: TRBD2
j_gene: TRBJ2-3
CDR3aa: CASSILAGVDTQYF
CDR3nt: TGTGCCAGTAGTATCTTAGCGGGAGTTGATACGCAGTATTTT